The text below deals with one TCR beta chain. Each patient came to thyroid surgery without any prior treatment (of any kind). TCRdb reprocessed the PCR reads via MiXCR. The table includes about 27,000 clones, roughly 14% detected once. The data originate from a study of metastatic and nonmetastatic thyroid tumors. CDR1 is SGDLS and CDR2 is YYNGEE in the germline V gene. Losses at the gene ends were 0 bases for V and 4 bases for J; bases not matched to a gene: 11. This CDR3 region has 18 residues. The chain employs TRBV9 and TRBJ2-1, with 9 bases matching TRBD2. Sequencing was carried out using blood. The TCR was taken from a male donor with papillary thyroid cancer or a benign thyroid nodule (not recorded which). Some clones in this sample may be carry-over from other donors' samples. The CDR3 DNA reads as TGTGCCAGCAGCGTAGCAGCAACCGTAGCGGGAGTGTACAATGAGCAGTTCTTC. Protein: CASSVAATVAGVYNEQFF.